This T cell receptor beta chain was identified in a study of T cells in Graves' hyperthyroidism and ophthalmopathy. At least ten counts were recorded for this clonotype. It was considered stable Graves' hyperthyroidism when ophthalmopathy did not progress within 18 months. Subjects aged 18 to 65 presented with newly diagnosed hyperthyroidism of less than 2 months' duration. Exclusion followed for patients with uncontrolled infection, other autoimmune disease, pregnancy or lactation. Orbital computed tomography and thyroid ultrasound, together with serum TRAb and thyroxine and clinical symptoms, were used for diagnoses. There were TCR beta CDR3 regions amplified from RNA transcripts. The TCR CDR3 was amplified in a first-round RT-PCR using the HTBI primer set. TCRdb passed the multiplex PCR reads through MiXCR, listing each CDR3 protein once. This table holds approximately 400,000 distinct CDR3 sequences, around 14% found once.

Germline CDR1 reads SNHLY; CDR2 reads FYNNEI. CDR3 length: 14 residues. V lost 3 bases to trimming and J lost 6 bases; unmatched junction nucleotides: 2. The sequencing input was blood. The V call is TRBV2, the J call TRBJ1-4, with 9 bases fitting TRBD1. The source of this sequence is a woman in her late teens or twenties with Graves' hyperthyroidism. CDR3 in amino acids: CASSETGGHEKLFF. As DNA, the CDR3 is TGTGCCAGCAGTGAGACAGGGGGGCATGAAAAACTGTTTTTT.